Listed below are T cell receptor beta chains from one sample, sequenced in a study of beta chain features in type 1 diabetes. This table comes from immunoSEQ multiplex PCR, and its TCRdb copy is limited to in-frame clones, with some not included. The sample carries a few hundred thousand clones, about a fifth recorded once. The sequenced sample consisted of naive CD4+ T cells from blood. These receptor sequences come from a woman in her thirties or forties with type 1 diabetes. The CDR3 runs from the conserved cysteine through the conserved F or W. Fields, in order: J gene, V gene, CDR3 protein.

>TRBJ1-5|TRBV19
CASWTGPNQPQHF
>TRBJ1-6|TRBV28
CASSTGLIASSPLHF
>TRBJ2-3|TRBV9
CASTSSGTTDTQYF
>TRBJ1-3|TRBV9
CASSASTGVGNTIYF
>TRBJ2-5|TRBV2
CAFRAETETQYF
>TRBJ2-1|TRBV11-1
CASSPTSGRAPSYNEQFF
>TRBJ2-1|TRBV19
CASSGRTSGSSDEQFF
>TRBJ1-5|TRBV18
CASSPLNGGGQPQHF
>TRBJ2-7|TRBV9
CASSVGTSVSYEQYF
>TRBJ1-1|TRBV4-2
CASSQDRGQPPFF
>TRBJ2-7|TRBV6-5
CASSYSVQASEQYF
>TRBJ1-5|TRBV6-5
CASSYRGAQHF
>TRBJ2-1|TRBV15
CATSALGSEQFF
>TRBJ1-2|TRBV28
CASSWDLQGYTF
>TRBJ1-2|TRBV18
CASSPGDREANYGYTF
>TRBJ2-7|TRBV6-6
CASIQPGGYEQYF
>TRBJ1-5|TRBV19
CASSRGVEQPQHF
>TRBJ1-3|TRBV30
CAWSVQTGNTIYF
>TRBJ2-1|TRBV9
CASSVAGSYNEQFF
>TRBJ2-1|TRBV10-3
CAIGNSGSGGEQFF
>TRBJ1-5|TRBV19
CASTRLQGNQPQHF
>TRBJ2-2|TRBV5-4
CASSLEAVGELFF
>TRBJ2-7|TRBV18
CASSDPGQGLHEQYF
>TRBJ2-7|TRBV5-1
CASSPSESVYEQYF
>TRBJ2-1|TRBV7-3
CASSRDGSSGREQFF
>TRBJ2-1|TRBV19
CASGLSRYEQFF
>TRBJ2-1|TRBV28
CASIDRRGVGHEQFF
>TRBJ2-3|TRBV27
CASRGVGQYF
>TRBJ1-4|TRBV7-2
CASSLQGTHEKLFF
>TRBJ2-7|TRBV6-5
CASSLDRGASYEQYF
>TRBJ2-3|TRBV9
CASSPRGPDTQYF
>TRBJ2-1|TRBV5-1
CASRIRGRDEQFF
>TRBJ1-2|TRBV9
CASSSQGYTF
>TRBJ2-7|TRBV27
CASSFSQAAYEQYF
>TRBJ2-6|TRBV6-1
CASSGSYRGRQMSGANVLTF
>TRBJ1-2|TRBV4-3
CASSPGRGTGGSGYTF
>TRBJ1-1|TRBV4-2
CASSQEGGGYFPEAFF
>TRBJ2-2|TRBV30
CAWVAGGLGTGELFF
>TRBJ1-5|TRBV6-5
CASSPGTGENQPQHF
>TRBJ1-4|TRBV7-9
CASSSDRVNEKLFF
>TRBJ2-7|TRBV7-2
CASSSSGEARIYEQYF
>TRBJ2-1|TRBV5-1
CASSLGGLSNEQFF
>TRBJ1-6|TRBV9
CASSKLDIRNNSPLHF
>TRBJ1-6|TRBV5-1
CASSFEESSYNSPLHF
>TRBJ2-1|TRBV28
CASSYDPRGYNEQFF
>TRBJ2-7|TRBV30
CAWEYNYEQYF
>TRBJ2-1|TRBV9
CASSVVGYGALYNEQFF
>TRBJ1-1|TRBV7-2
CASSSQGSTEAFF